The entry that follows covers one TCR beta chain sequence. The time point here: newly diagnosed GD, antithyroid drugs for less than 3 months. Following extraction of RNA from PBMCs, that RNA was used to make the TCR library. Arm-PCR of CDR3 regions and iRepertoire HTBI primers were the basis on which TCR beta libraries were built. TCRdb re-analysed the multiplex PCR reads in MiXCR, keeping a single row per CDR3 protein. The top ten hold 7.8% of the sample, which has roughly 410,000 distinct CDR3 sequences, 15% seen once. The sample originates from a study of regulatory T cells in long-lasting Graves disease. Germline V gene lookup returns CDR1 SGHNT and CDR2 YENEEA. The CDR3 extends over 16 amino acids. V lost 5 bases and J 0 bases, leaving 16 bases between the germline ends. These same data were also listed under a study on T cells in Graves' hyperthyroidism and ophthalmopathy.

This receptor was obtained from a woman in her forties with Graves disease. Sequenced material: peripheral blood mononuclear cells (PBMCs), taken at new diagnosis, from a patient treated with antithyroid drugs. V gene TRBV11-3 combines with J gene TRBJ1-1; possibly TRBD1 for D (6 bases). CDR3 sequence (DNA): TGTGCCAGCAGCCCAGGGGAGGGAACCATGAACACTGAAGCTTTCTTT. Translating it yields CASSPGEGTMNTEAFF.